Below, 8 T cell receptor beta chains from the same sample are listed, as sequenced in a study of tumor-infiltrating lymphocytes in primary liver carcinoma. A constant-region primer primed TCR beta cDNA synthesis from about 530 ng of total RNA. Generation of the TCR beta libraries relied on three nested multiplex PCR rounds using slightly modified ARM-PCR. For around 9 cycles apiece, the opening two PCR rounds ran with TRBV1-TRBV30 forward primers and a C-beta reverse primer. MiXCR was run by TCRdb on the multiplex PCR reads, yielding one entry per CDR3 protein. Of roughly 200,000 distinct CDR3 sequences listed, about 82% were seen once; the top ten hold roughly 20%. Bulk tissue was left unsorted, and RNA and DNA were co-extracted from 20-30 mg of it. Material: tumor tissue from primary liver carcinoma. These receptors all come from a man aged 40-49 years with primary liver carcinoma and hepatitis B virus infection.

In the case of this clonotype: At one boundary the junction diverges from the germline segment, which might be a read error. The V call is TRBV28, the J call TRBJ1-2; D is unclear. The CDR3 has 12 amino acids. Germline V lookup: CDR1 MDHEN, CDR2 SYDVKM. CDR3: CTSSPGSWGYTF. The CDR3 DNA sequence: TGTACCAGCAGTCCGGGAAGTTGGGGCTACACCTTC.

Details on this clonotype: A much bigger clone sits one base away, suggesting this may be a read error. This chain uses TRBV28 with TRBJ2-4; no firm D call. Trimming pared 1 base from V and 4 bases from J, leaving 5 bases between. The CDR3 runs 13 residues. Germline V gene sequence: CDR1 MDHEN, CDR2 SYDVKM. This CDR3 reads CASSLYTKNIQYF. CDR3 coding DNA: TGTGCCAGCAGTTTATACACTAAAAACATTCAGTACTTC.

A remark on this clonotype: One end of the junction fails to match germline, which may point to a read error. The V gene is TRBV7-9, the J gene TRBJ2-3; 10 bases line up with TRBD2. This CDR3 contains 14 residues. From germline, CDR1 is SEHNR and CDR2 FQNEAQ (reference sequence). The CDR3 DNA sequence: TGTGCCAGCAAACTAGCGGGGACCACAGATACGCCGTATTTT. Protein product: CASKLAGTTDTPYF.

With regard to this clonotype: Since no conserved phenylalanine or tryptophan closes the CDR3, a read error is the likely cause. V is TRBV4-2 and J is TRBJ2-7; D is perhaps TRBD1 or TRBD2 (5 bases each). CDR3 length equals 15 residues. The germline V gene encodes CDR1 LGHNA and CDR2 YNFKEQ. The CDR3 DNA sequence: TGTGTCAGCAGCCAAGATAAGGGGAGCAGCTACGAGCAGTACTTG. Translated, it gives CVSSQDKGSSYEQYL.

Points on this clonotype: A read error may produce the germline difference seen at one junction end. This rearrangement joins TRBV29-1 to TRBJ1-2, with D unresolved. Germline CDR1 and CDR2: SQVTM and ANQGSEA. This CDR3 comprises 15 residues. CDR3 bases: TGCAGCGTTGAAGTGTCCGCCAGCGCCTCCTATGGCTACATCTTC. Protein product: CSVEVSASASYGYIF. Complete variable domain (other parts from reference TRBV29-1 and TRBJ1-2): SAVISQKPSRDICQRGTSLTIQCQVDSQVTMMFWYRQQPGQSLTLIATANQGSEATYESGFVIDKFPISRPNLTFSTLTVSNMSPEDSSIYLCSVEVSASASYGYIFGSGTRLTVV.

Points on this clonotype: The junction and the germline gene differ at one end; a read error may be behind it. The chain uses TRBV6-2 or TRBV6-3 and TRBJ2-7, with 8 bases matching TRBD2. The CDR3 sequence is 14 residues long. Germline V CDR1 and CDR2: MNHEY, SVGEGT. CDR3 sequence reads: CASKRLREGYEQYF. CDR3 bases: TGCGCCAGCAAAAGACTACGGGAGGGATACGAGCAGTACTTC.

A word on this clonotype: Relative to the germline gene, one junction end is altered; a read error may explain this. V usage is TRBV11-1 and J usage is TRBJ1-2, with no clear D. Germline values: CDR1 SGHAT, CDR2 FQDESV (reference sequence). This CDR3 has 14 amino acids. In DNA form, the CDR3 reads TGTGCCAGCACCTTAGAGCGCCAAGGCGAAGGCTACACCTTC. Encoded protein: CASTLERQGEGYTF.

This clonotype was seen just once. CDR3 in DNA: TGTGCCAGTAGTCCCGCTGACAGTTCAACTAATGAAAAACTGTTTTTT. It yields the protein CASSPADSSTNEKLFF. J is TRBJ1-4 and V is TRBV19; D might be TRBD1 (5 bases). The CDR3 consists of 16 residues. Trimming removed 5 bases at V and 0 bases at J, with 13 bases between. Germline V lookup: CDR1 LNHDA, CDR2 SQIVND (reference sequence).